The next 7 T cell receptor beta chains were all read from a single sample in a study of T cell responses to AZD1222 COVID-19 vaccine. The data were produced by immunoSEQ multiplex PCR, yet TCRdb's version contains in-frame clones alone and is incomplete. This table holds around 140,000 clones, 75% to 95% found once. The sequenced sample was peripheral blood, obtained 28 days after the second AZD1222 dose. Source of these receptors: an adult who received the AZD1222 COVID-19 vaccine.

This chain links TRBV4-2 with TRBJ2-1; D might be TRBD2 (6 bases). This CDR3 comprises 15 residues. With 6 bases removed from V and 2 bases from J, the gap between germline ends came to 14 bases. The germline CDR1 and CDR2 sequences are LGHNA and YNFKEQ. The CDR3 DNA sequence: TGTGCCAGCAGTCAGAAAAGGGAGGCCTACAATGAGCAGTTCTTC. This sequence encodes CASSQKREAYNEQFF.

This chain joins TRBV7-8 and TRBJ1-5, with 11 bases that match TRBD1. CDR3 length: 14 residues. With V trimmed by 4 bases and J by 9 bases, 5 bases remained unmatched. Germline assignment: CDR1 SGHVS and CDR2 FQNEAQ. The CDR3 is CASSSDRGLGPQHF. CDR3 in DNA: TGTGCCAGCAGCTCGGACAGGGGGCTTGGGCCCCAGCATTTT.

J is TRBJ1-4 and V is TRBV7-9; TRBD1 aligns across 7 bases. J lost 8 bases, V lost 3 bases, and 6 bases had no gene match. Germline CDR1 and CDR2: SEHNR and FQNEAQ (reference sequence). The CDR3 covers 14 residues. The CDR3 protein is CASSFRTGGEKLFF. The CDR3, as DNA: TGTGCCAGCAGCTTTCGGACAGGCGGGGAAAAACTGTTTTTT. Based on the CDR3 plus reference TRBV7-9 and TRBJ1-4, the full variable domain is DTGVSQNPRHKITKRGQNVTFRCDPISEHNRLYWYRQTLGQGPEFLTYFQNEAQLEKSRLLSDRFSAERPKGSFSTLEIQRTEQGDSAMYLCASSFRTGGEKLFFGSGTQLSVL.

DNA of the CDR3: TGTGCCAGCAGCCAAGCAGAGGGCAGGGGGCAGTATTTT. Its translation: CASSQAEGRGQYF. This chain uses TRBV14 with TRBJ2-3; tentative D call: TRBD1 (6 bases). The V end lost 1 base, the J end lost 11 bases, and 13 bases lay between the germline ends. Per the germline V gene, CDR1 is SGHDN and CDR2 is FVKESK. This CDR3 spans 13 amino acids.

The rearrangement joins TRBV5-8 to TRBJ1-2, with 7 positions matching TRBD1. The CDR3 runs to 14 residues. After removal of 3 bases from V and 3 bases from J, the junction contained 5 bases not matched to a gene. Germline V gene sequence: CDR1 SGHTS, CDR2 YDEGEE. DNA for the CDR3: TGTGCCAGCAGCTCGGGACAGCTCCACTATGGCTACACCTTC. It yields the protein CASSSGQLHYGYTF.

The count of this clone is one. The V call is TRBV5-6, the J call TRBJ2-7; D is uncertain. This CDR3 region has 13 residues. V lost 2 bases to trimming and J lost 3 bases, with 9 bases between them. The V gene's germline CDR1 is SGHDT and CDR2 YYEEEE. CDR3 nucleotides: TGTGCCAGCAGCTTTTGGGCTAACTACGAGCAGTACGTC. Its protein is CASSFWANYEQYV.

The chain links TRBV6-5 to TRBJ2-7; TRBD2 matches at 12 bases. Germline CDR1 and CDR2: MNHEY and SVGAGI. V lost 6 bases and J lost 3; bases outside the gene matches: 6. CDR3 length equals 15 residues. The CDR3 bases are TGTGCCAGCAGGTCGCTAGCGGGAGGGGGCTACGAGCAGTACGTC. It specifies CASRSLAGGGYEQYV.